These T cell receptor beta chains were read from a single sample in a study of cytotoxic CD8 clonotypes in ibrutinib-treated CLL. Generated by immunoSEQ multiplex PCR, the TCRdb table keeps only in-frame clones and is missing some. The sample contains 250,000 to 350,000 clones, 60% to 80% of which appear only once. Sequenced material: PBMCs, taken at disease progression, from a patient treated with ibrutinib. The receptor set was obtained from a human donor with chronic lymphocytic leukemia. Each CDR3 is given with its conserved first and last residue. D genes are given only for firm matches. Where a row states a size, it is once, few, many or the class of an expanded clone; other rows omit it.

clone_size	v_call	j_call	cdr3_length	d_call	cdr3_aa	cdr3_nt
-	TRBV12-5	TRBJ2-3	15	-	CASGLVLGGTDTQYF	TGTGCTAGTGGTTTGGTATTAGGGGGAACAGATACGCAGTATTTT
-	TRBV5-6	TRBJ2-7	15	TRBD2	CASSLPELWGGEQYF	TGTGCCAGCAGCCTCCCGGAGTTATGGGGGGGGGAGCAGTACTTC
few	TRBV6-5	TRBJ1-6	14	-	CATLQESFNSPLHF	TGTGCCACGTTACAGGAATCCTTTAATTCACCCCTCCACTTT
-	TRBV2	TRBJ2-7	15	TRBD2	CASRPQAGGAYEQYF	TGTGCCAGCAGACCTCAAGCGGGAGGAGCCTACGAGCAGTACTTC
-	TRBV4-3	TRBJ2-3	15	TRBD2	CASSRQRGSGDTQYF	TGCGCCAGCAGCCGCCAGCGCGGGAGTGGGGATACGCAGTATTTT
-	TRBV7-2	TRBJ2-4	17	-	CASSPNWGDAQGDIQYF	TGTGCCAGCAGCCCAAATTGGGGGGACGCACAAGGGGACATTCAGTACTTC
-	TRBV10-2	TRBJ2-7	13	TRBD1	CASRDRGPFEQYF	TGCGCCAGCAGGGACAGGGGGCCTTTCGAGCAGTACTTC
-	TRBV27	TRBJ2-1	13	-	CASRGSGRNEQFF	TGTGCCAGCAGGGGGAGCGGCCGCAATGAGCAGTTCTTC
once	TRBV6-9	TRBJ2-7	14	-	CASSYTFPIHEQYF	TGTGCCAGCAGTTACACCTTCCCCATCCACGAGCAGTACTTC
-	TRBV6-1	TRBJ1-2	12	-	CAATGPNYGYTF	TGTGCCGCCACAGGCCCCAACTATGGCTACACCTTC
-	TRBV6-5	TRBJ2-6	13	-	CASALSGANVLTF	TGTGCCAGCGCTCTATCTGGGGCCAACGTCCTGACTTTC
-	TRBV7-6	TRBJ2-1	15	-	CASSLRAGAGDEQFF	TGTGCCAGCAGCTTAAGGGCAGGGGCTGGGGATGAGCAGTTCTTC
-	TRBV25-1	TRBJ2-3	17	-	CASSEGAKAIYTDTQYF	TGTGCCAGCAGTGAAGGGGCTAAGGCAATCTACACAGATACGCAGTATTTT
-	TRBV6-6	TRBJ2-3	14	-	CASRQGKGSDTQYF	TGTGCCAGCAGGCAAGGAAAAGGGTCAGATACGCAGTATTTT
-	TRBV2	TRBJ2-1	15	TRBD2	CASSATRTSHNEQFF	TGTGCCAGCAGTGCAACGAGGACTAGTCACAATGAGCAGTTCTTC
-	TRBV7-2	TRBJ1-5	16	-	CASSLVGRAVNQPQHF	TGTGCCAGCAGCTTAGTGGGGAGGGCCGTGAATCAGCCCCAGCATTTT
-	TRBV4-1	TRBJ1-5	14	-	CASSLQESNQPQHF	TGCGCCAGCAGCCTACAGGAGAGCAATCAGCCCCAGCATTTT